This T cell receptor (beta chain) is drawn from a study of cytotoxic CD8 clonotypes in ibrutinib-treated CLL. CDR3 length equals 15 residues. CDR1 MGHRA and CDR2 YSYEKL come from the germline V gene. Trimming cost V 0 bases and J 6 bases, with 15 bases left between them. Method: immunoSEQ multiplex PCR; TCRdb's copy keeps in-frame clones and lacks some. The data hold some 200,000 clones, with approximately 72% observed a single time. The receptor's source is a human donor with chronic lymphocytic leukemia. The source was PBMCs, collected after 24 months of ibrutinib treatment. The genes are TRBV4-1 and TRBJ2-7; D uncertain. The CDR3 reads CASSQDSSFSSEQYF. In nucleotides, the CDR3 is TGCGCCAGCAGCCAAGATTCTAGTTTCTCGAGCGAGCAGTACTTC.